In its sample, the clone carrying this T cell receptor beta chain was seen many times. Antigen specificity is unknown. In this cohort, patients with other autoimmune diseases, uncontrolled infections, pregnancy or lactation were excluded. The diagnostic workup employed clinical symptoms, serum thyroxine, TRAb, thyroid ultrasound and orbital computed tomography. RNA transcripts were the template, and TCR beta CDR3 regions were amplified from them. The library came from an HTBI-primed first-round RT-PCR and a second-round multiplex PCR. TCRdb used MiXCR to reprocess the multiplex PCR reads, holding one entry per CDR3 protein. The repertoire holds about 480,000 distinct CDR3 sequences, with approximately 14% as singletons. This CDR3 spans 14 amino acids. Germline CDR1 is LNHNV and CDR2 is YYDKDF (reference sequence). V lost 4 bases and J 0 bases, leaving 9 bases between the germline ends. These data come from a study of Graves' ophthalmopathy and Graves' hyperthyroidism.

General observations from the study: Predictions made by the model for ophthalmopathy progression reached roughly 64% sensitivity and approximately 72% specificity. Thyroid clonotypes that were expanded above 0.001 frequency mostly also appeared in blood.

The sequenced sample consisted of blood. This receptor was taken from a woman in her 30s with Graves' ophthalmopathy. The genes are TRBV15 and TRBJ1-1; no reliable D call. CDR3 protein: CATSMPGLNTEAFF. For the CDR3, the DNA is TGTGCCACCAGCATGCCGGGTTTGAACACTGAAGCTTTCTTT.